This T cell receptor (beta chain) was documented in a study of T cell responses to AZD1222 COVID-19 vaccine. Here immunoSEQ multiplex PCR was the method, and the copy in TCRdb shows in-frame clones only, minus some. The table includes 170,000 or so clones, approximately 93% detected once. From germline, CDR1 is LNHDA and CDR2 SQIVND (reference sequence). This CDR3 contains 15 residues. V was shortened by 4 bases and J by 4 bases, with 11 bases between the two germline ends. The receptor's source is an adult in good health. Sample: peripheral blood, taken on day 0 of AZD1222 vaccination. The chain links TRBV19 to TRBJ1-6; D is ambiguous. This CDR3 is CASSTLGSYNSPLHF. The CDR3, as DNA: TGTGCCAGTAGTACACTCGGGTCTTATAATTCACCCCTCCACTTT.